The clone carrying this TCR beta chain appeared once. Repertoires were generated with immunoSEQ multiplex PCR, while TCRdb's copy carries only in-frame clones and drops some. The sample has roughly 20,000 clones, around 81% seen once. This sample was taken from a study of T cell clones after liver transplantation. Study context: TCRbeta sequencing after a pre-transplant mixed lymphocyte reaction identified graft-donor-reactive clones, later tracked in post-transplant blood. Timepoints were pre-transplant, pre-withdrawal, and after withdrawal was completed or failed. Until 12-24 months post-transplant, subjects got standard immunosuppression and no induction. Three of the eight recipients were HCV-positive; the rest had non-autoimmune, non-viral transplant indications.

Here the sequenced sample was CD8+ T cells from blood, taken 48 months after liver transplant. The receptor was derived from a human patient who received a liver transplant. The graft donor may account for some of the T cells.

The CDR3 loop is CASSLEVSGANVLTF. In nucleotides, the CDR3 is TGTGCCAGCAGCTTAGAGGTGTCTGGGGCCAACGTCCTGACTTTC. The chain has TRBV7-9 and TRBJ2-6; D is uncertain. Germline CDR1 is SEHNR and CDR2 is FQNEAQ (reference sequence). The CDR3 loop spans 15 amino acids. Trimming took 1 base from V and 1 from J, leaving 5 bases between them.